This T cell receptor (beta chain) was documented in a study of shared clonotypes between healthy human individuals. Study-wide results and caveats: Sample collection involved blood only; tissue repertoires are likely different. Roughly 4.6% of naive CD4 clonotypes were common to a few donors.

Only in-frame clones appear in the TCRdb table, and some are missing; sequencing was by immunoSEQ multiplex PCR. The data contain fewer than 1.8 million clones, less than 99% of them singletons. The study separated CD4+ cells into CD45RA+ naive and CD45RA-negative memory subsets. Germline loops: CDR1 WSHSY, CDR2 SAAADI. The CDR3 loop spans 16 amino acids. The J segment lost 7 bases and the V segment lost 3 bases, leaving 11 bases of the junction unmatched. Comments on this clone: What it binds is not known.

The TCR was taken from a man aged 25 to 40 in good health. Material: naive CD4+ T cells sorted from blood. The sample's subset: CD45RA+ positively selected. The J gene is TRBJ2-5, the V gene TRBV10-2; 10 bases agree with TRBD2. For the CDR3, the DNA is TGCGCCAGCAGTGATGTGCAGCGGGAGGGCCCTGGGACCCAGTACTTC. Amino acid sequence: CASSDVQREGPGTQYF.